A single sample is the source of the 20 T cell receptor beta chains below, sequenced in a study of regulatory T cells in long-lasting Graves disease. Time point indicated: persistent/refractory GD, antithyroid drugs over 5 years with positive TRAb. With RNA extracted from PBMCs as input, the TCR library was made. Assembly of TCR beta libraries relied on iRepertoire HTBI primers together with Arm-PCR of CDR3 regions. A single record per CDR3 protein comes from TCRdb applying MiXCR to the multiplex PCR reads. The repertoire holds 350,000 to 450,000 distinct CDR3 sequences, with roughly a fifth as singletons. The sample consisted of peripheral blood mononuclear cells (PBMCs), taken when the disease was refractory, from a patient treated with antithyroid drugs. The receptors originated from a female donor with Graves disease.

This clonotype was counted ten times or more. This chain links TRBV6-2 or TRBV6-3 with TRBJ2-7; TRBD1 matches 9 bases. J gave up 5 bases and V 5 bases, and 7 bases lay outside the gene matches. Germline V gene data show CDR1 as MNHEY and CDR2 as SVGEGT. The CDR3 is 14 residues long. CDR3 protein: CASSPGTGLHEQYF. CDR3 in DNA: TGTGCCAGCAGTCCCGGGACAGGGCTCCACGAGCAGTACTTC.

This clonotype was detected many times. The V call is TRBV3-1, the J call TRBJ2-7; D call uncertain. Per the germline V gene, CDR1 is LGHDT and CDR2 is YNNKEL (reference sequence). V lost 4 bases and J 2 bases, leaving 9 bases between the germline ends. There are 13 residues in the CDR3. CDR3 in amino acids: CASSPSRPYEQYF. DNA of the CDR3: TGTGCCAGCAGCCCCTCCCGGCCCTACGAGCAGTACTTC.

This clonotype has a count of ten or more. The chain has TRBV2 and TRBJ1-2, with 7 nucleotides matching TRBD1. The V gene's germline CDR1 is SNHLY and CDR2 FYNNEI. The V and J ends lost 7 bases and 6 bases, in that order; junction bases with no gene match: 14. This CDR3 contains 15 residues. The CDR3 DNA reads as TGTGCCAGCAAGTGGGGAGGGGGCTATTATGATGGCTACACCTTC. It encodes CASKWGGGYYDGYTF.

The chain recombines TRBV3-1 with TRBJ2-3; TRBD1 agrees at 7 bases. In germline, CDR1 is LGHDT, CDR2 YNNKEL (reference sequence). This CDR3 contains 15 residues. Trimming took 3 bases from V and 2 from J; bases not matched to a gene: 5. The chain's CDR3 is CASSHRDRFTDTQYF. The CDR3, as DNA: TGTGCCAGCAGCCACCGGGACAGATTCACAGATACGCAGTATTTT.

The rearrangement uses TRBV7-3 and TRBJ2-6; 8 nucleotides align to TRBD1. V dropped 5 bases and J dropped 4; count of bases not matched to a gene: 16. Germline V lookup: CDR1 SGHTA, CDR2 FQGTGA. This CDR3 region has 19 residues. Here the CDR3 DNA reads TGTGCCAGCAGCCTAAGGGGCCAGGGGGCGCAACCCGGGGCCAACGTCCTGACTTTC. It is translated as CASSLRGQGAQPGANVLTF.

The rearrangement uses TRBV11-2 and TRBJ2-7; TRBD2 agrees at 11 bases. V shed 4 bases, J shed 5 bases, and the junction held 16 bases outside the gene matches. This CDR3 has 18 amino acids. CDR1 and CDR2 (germline): SGHAT, FQNNGV. The CDR3 sequence: CASSSRTQLAGESDEQYF. The CDR3 DNA is TGTGCCAGCAGCTCCAGGACACAACTAGCGGGAGAGTCCGACGAGCAGTACTTC.

The V gene is TRBV6-1, the J gene TRBJ2-1; 7 bases map to TRBD2. V shed 5 bases and J 4 bases; nucleotides not matched to a gene: 11. The V gene's germline CDR1 is MNHNS and CDR2 SASEGT. This CDR3 region has 16 residues. This CDR3 is CASSSLRDYLYNEQFF. In nucleotides, the CDR3 is TGTGCCAGCAGTAGCCTCCGGGACTACCTTTACAATGAGCAGTTCTTC.

The sample holds many counts of this clonotype. The V and J genes are TRBV6-1 and TRBJ2-5; maybe TRBD1 (5 bases). CDR3 length: 14 residues. With 7 bases removed from V and 2 bases from J, the gap between germline ends came to 14 bases. Germline lookup yields CDR1 MNHNS and CDR2 SASEGT. CDR3 nucleotide sequence: TGTGCCAGCAACTCGCTTAGGGGACAAGAGACCCAGTACTTC. Translation: CASNSLRGQETQYF.

This clonotype was observed many times. The CDR3 DNA is TGTGCCAGCAGTGAAGGGCGTGTGTATACTGAAGCTTTCTTT. Protein product: CASSEGRVYTEAFF. The chain links TRBV2 to TRBJ1-1; D is ambiguous. CDR3 length: 14 amino acids. Trimming shortened V by 1 base and J by 5 bases, and 11 bases separated the two germline ends. In germline, CDR1 is SNHLY, CDR2 FYNNEI.

The chain links TRBV6-9 to TRBJ1-2; possibly TRBD1 for D (5 bases). Germline V gene lookup returns CDR1 MNHGY and CDR2 SVAAGI. The CDR3 is made up of 12 amino acids. Trimming shortened V by 4 bases and J by 6 bases, and 9 bases separated the two germline ends. The CDR3 bases are TGTGCCAGCAGTTGGAACAGGAATGGCTACACCTTC. Translation: CASSWNRNGYTF.

This clonotype came up many times. V gene TRBV12-3 or TRBV12-4 combines with J gene TRBJ1-5, with TRBD1 matching 11 bases. The CDR3 is 13 residues long. Trimming cost V 8 bases and J 5 bases; bases outside gene matches: 2. DNA of the CDR3: TGTGCCAGCCGGGACAGGGGGGATCAGCCCCAGCATTTT. This translates into CASRDRGDQPQHF.

J is TRBJ2-1 and V is TRBV3-1; D is unresolved. V was cut by 4 bases and J by 2 bases, with 12 bases left in between. Germline V lookup: CDR1 LGHDT, CDR2 YNNKEL (reference sequence). There are 15 residues in the CDR3. The CDR3 coding sequence is TGTGCCAGCAGCCCCCCCGGGCTGACCTACAATGAGCAGTTCTTC. Its translation is CASSPPGLTYNEQFF.

DNA for the CDR3: TGCGCCAGCAGCATGTCCGGTCCCCGTTGGGGCAATGAGCAGTTCTTC. Translated, it gives CASSMSGPRWGNEQFF. The chain carries TRBV5-1 and TRBJ2-1, with D unresolved. Trimming cost V 4 bases and J 6 bases, with 20 bases left between them. Germline V lookup: CDR1 SGHRS, CDR2 YFSETQ. The CDR3 covers 16 residues.

This clonotype was picked up a small number of times. The chain joins TRBV11-2 to TRBJ1-6, with unresolved D. The CDR3 covers 14 residues. V was clipped by 3 bases and J by 8 bases, with 11 bases between them. CDR1 and CDR2 from the germline V gene are SGHAT and FQNNGV. CDR3 coding DNA: TGTGCCAGCAGCTTGGACCCGACGTATTCACCCCTCCACTTT. Its translation is CASSLDPTYSPLHF. Filled out from reference TRBV11-2 and TRBJ1-6, the complete variable domain reads EAGVAQSPRYKIIEKRQSVAFWCNPISGHATLYWYQQILGQGPKLLIQFQNNGVVDDSQLPKDRFSAERLKGVDSTLKIQPAKLEDSAVYLCASSLDPTYSPLHFGNGTRLTVT.

The chain joins TRBV24-1 to TRBJ2-2; D is unresolved. V lost 0 bases and J 7 bases, leaving 11 bases between the germline ends. This CDR3 is built from 15 residues. Germline V lookup: CDR1 KGHDR, CDR2 SFDVKD. DNA of the CDR3: TGTGCCACCAGTGATTTGGATCCTGGGATCGGGGAGCTGTTTTTT. This encodes CATSDLDPGIGELFF.

This clonotype was picked up a small number of times. The chain is built from TRBV7-3 and TRBJ2-3, with D hard to call. The V gene lost 3 bases and the J gene lost 6 bases, with 13 bases spanning the gap. The V gene's germline CDR1 is SGHTA and CDR2 FQGTGA. The CDR3 runs to 14 residues. For the CDR3, the DNA is TGTGCCAGCAGCTTGGACCCGTCCGCCGATACGCAGTATTTT. Translating gives CASSLDPSADTQYF.

The chain joins TRBV20-1 to TRBJ2-5, with D unclear. V was clipped by 1 base and J by 4 bases, with 10 bases between them. The CDR3 contains 13 residues. Germline CDR1 DFQATT, CDR2 SNEGSKA (reference sequence). This chain's CDR3 is CSARGIAAETQYF. CDR3 nucleotide sequence: TGCAGTGCTAGAGGAATTGCGGCAGAGACCCAGTACTTC.

This clonotype was detected many times. DNA of the CDR3: TGTGCCAGCAGTGAACCCAGCACAGGGGGCCGAGAGACCCAGTACTTC. Encoded protein: CASSEPSTGGRETQYF. V gene TRBV2 combines with J gene TRBJ2-5, with 9 bases that match TRBD1. Trimming took 2 bases from V and 4 from J; bases not matched to a gene: 8. Germline V gives CDR1 SNHLY, CDR2 FYNNEI. This CDR3 is built from 16 residues.

CDR3 protein: CASSLDHGLAGNEQFF. The CDR3 coding sequence is TGTGCCAGCAGCTTAGACCACGGACTAGCGGGCAATGAGCAGTTCTTC. The chain is built from TRBV7-9 and TRBJ2-1; the match to TRBD2 covers 11 bases. The germline CDR1 and CDR2 sequences are SEHNR and FQNEAQ (reference sequence). V was pared by 1 base and J by 6 bases, with 5 bases of the junction left unmatched. This CDR3 has 16 amino acids.

This clonotype was seen at least ten times. The chain carries TRBV7-3 and TRBJ1-2, with TRBD1 identical over 11 bases. Germline CDR1 is SGHTA and CDR2 is FQGTGA. This CDR3 spans 14 amino acids. V gave up 4 bases and J gave up 6 bases; unmatched junction bases: 4. The CDR3 here is CASSYGTGGDGYTF. CDR3 in DNA: TGTGCCAGCAGCTACGGGACAGGGGGGGATGGCTACACCTTC. Looking up the rest from reference TRBV7-3 and TRBJ1-2 gives the full variable domain: GAGVSQTPSNKVTEKGKYVELRCDPISGHTALYWYRQSLGQGPEFLIYFQGTGAADDSGLPNDRFFAVRPEGSVSTLKIQRTERGDSAVYLCASSYGTGGDGYTFGSGTRLTVV.